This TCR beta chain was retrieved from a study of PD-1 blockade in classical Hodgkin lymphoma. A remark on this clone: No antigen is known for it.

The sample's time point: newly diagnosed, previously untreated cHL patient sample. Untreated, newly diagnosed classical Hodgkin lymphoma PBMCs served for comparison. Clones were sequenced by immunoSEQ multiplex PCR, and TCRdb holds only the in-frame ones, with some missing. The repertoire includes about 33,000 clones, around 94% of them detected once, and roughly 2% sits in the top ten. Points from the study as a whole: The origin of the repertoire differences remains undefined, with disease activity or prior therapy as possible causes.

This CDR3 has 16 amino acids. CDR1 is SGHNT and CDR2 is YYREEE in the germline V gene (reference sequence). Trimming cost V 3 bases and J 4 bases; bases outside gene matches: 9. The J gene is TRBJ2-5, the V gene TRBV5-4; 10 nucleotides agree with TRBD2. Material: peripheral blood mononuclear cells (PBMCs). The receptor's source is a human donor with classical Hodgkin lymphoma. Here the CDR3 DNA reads TGTGCCAGCAGCTGGGGGCTAGCGGGAGTTGGAGAGACCCAGTACTTC. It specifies CASSWGLAGVGETQYF.